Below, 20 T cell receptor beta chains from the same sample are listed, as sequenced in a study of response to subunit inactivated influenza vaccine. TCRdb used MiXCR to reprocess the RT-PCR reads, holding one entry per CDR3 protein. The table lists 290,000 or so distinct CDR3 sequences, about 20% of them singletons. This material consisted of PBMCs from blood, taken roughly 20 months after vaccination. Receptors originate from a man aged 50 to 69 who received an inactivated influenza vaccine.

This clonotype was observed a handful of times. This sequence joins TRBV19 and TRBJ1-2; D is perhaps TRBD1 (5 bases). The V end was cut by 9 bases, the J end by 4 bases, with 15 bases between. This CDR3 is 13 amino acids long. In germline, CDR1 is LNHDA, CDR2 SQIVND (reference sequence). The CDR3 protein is CASQRDGPYGYTF. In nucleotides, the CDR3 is TGTGCCAGCCAACGGGACGGACCCTATGGCTACACCTTC.

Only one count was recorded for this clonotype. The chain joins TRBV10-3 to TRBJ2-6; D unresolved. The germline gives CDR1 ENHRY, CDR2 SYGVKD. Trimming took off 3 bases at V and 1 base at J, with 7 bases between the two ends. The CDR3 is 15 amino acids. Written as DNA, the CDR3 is TGTGCCATCAGTGAACGCGAGTCTGGGGCCAACGTCCTGACTTTC. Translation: CAISERESGANVLTF.

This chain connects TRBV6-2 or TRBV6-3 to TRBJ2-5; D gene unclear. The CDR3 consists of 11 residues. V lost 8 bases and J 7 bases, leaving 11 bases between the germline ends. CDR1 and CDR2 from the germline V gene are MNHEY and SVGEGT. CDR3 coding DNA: TGTGCCAGCTTCGGCAGAGGGACCCAGTACTTC. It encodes CASFGRGTQYF.

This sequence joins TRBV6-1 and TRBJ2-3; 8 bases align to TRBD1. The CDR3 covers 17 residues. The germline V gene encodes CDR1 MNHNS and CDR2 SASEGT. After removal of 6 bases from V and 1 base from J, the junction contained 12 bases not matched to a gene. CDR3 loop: CASSGLQTGGCTDTQYF. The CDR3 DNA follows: TGTGCCAGCAGCGGCCTCCAAACAGGGGGTTGCACAGATACGCAGTATTTT.

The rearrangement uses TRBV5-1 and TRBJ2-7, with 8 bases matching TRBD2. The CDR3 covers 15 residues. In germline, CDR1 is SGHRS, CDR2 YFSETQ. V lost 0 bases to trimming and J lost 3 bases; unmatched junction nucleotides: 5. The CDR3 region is CASSLGLAPDYEQYF. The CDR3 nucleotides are TGCGCCAGCAGCTTGGGACTAGCGCCGGACTACGAGCAGTACTTC.

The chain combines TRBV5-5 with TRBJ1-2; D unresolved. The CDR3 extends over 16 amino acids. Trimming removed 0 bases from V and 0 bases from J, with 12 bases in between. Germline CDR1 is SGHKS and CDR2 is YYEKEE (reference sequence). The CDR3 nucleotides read TGTGCCAGCAGCTTGGTCGCCCTTACGACTAACTATGGCTACACCTTC. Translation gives CASSLVALTTNYGYTF.

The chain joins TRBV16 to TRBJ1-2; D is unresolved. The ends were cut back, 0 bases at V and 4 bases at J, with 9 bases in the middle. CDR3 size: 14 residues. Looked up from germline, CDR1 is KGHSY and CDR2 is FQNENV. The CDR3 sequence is CASSQSSAPYGYTF. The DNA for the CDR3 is TGTGCCAGCAGCCAATCGTCGGCCCCCTATGGCTACACCTTC.

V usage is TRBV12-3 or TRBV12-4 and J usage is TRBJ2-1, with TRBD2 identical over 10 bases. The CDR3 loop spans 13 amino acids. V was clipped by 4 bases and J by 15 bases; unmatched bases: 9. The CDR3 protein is CASSSASGRIWFF. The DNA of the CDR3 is TGTGCCAGCAGTTCGGCTAGCGGGAGAATTTGGTTCTTC.

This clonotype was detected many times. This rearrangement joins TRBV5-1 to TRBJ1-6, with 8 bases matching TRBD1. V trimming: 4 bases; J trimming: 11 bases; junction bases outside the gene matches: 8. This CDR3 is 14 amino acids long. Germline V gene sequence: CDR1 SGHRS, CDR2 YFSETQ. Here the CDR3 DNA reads TGCGCCAGCAGCCCTGGGACAGGCGGTACACCCCTCCACTTT. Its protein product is CASSPGTGGTPLHF.

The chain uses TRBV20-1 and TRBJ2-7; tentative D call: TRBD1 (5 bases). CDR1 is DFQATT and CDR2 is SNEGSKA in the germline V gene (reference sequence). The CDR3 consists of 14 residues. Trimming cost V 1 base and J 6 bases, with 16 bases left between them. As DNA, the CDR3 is TGCAGTGCTAGAGCGACTCTGACAGATTCCGAGCAGTACTTC. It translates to CSARATLTDSEQYF.

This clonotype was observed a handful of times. CDR3 sequence reads: CASSQDRQMNTEAFF. CDR3 DNA sequence: TGCGCCAGCAGCCAAGATCGGCAGATGAACACTGAAGCTTTCTTT. V usage is TRBV4-3 and J usage is TRBJ1-1, with no clear D. In germline, CDR1 is LGHNA, CDR2 YSLEER. With 0 bases removed from V and 0 bases from J, the gap between germline ends came to 8 bases. There are 15 residues in the CDR3.

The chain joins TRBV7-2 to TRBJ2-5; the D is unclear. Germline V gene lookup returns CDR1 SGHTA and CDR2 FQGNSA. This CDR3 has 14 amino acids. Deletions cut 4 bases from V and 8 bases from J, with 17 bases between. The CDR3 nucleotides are TGTGCCAGCAGCTCCTTAGGACGATCTGGCACCCAGTACTTC. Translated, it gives CASSSLGRSGTQYF.

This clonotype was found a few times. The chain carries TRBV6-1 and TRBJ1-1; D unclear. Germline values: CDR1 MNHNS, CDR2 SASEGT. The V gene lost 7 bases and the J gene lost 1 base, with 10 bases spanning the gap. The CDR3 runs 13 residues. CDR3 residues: CASITLSNTEAFF. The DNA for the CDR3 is TGTGCCAGCATCACACTTTCGAACACTGAAGCTTTCTTT.

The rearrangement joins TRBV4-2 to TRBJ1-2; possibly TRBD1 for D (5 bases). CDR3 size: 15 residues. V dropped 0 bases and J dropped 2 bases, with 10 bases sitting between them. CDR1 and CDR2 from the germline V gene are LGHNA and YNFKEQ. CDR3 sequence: CASSQDPYRNYGYTF. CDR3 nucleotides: TGTGCCAGCAGCCAAGACCCTTACAGGAACTATGGCTACACCTTC.

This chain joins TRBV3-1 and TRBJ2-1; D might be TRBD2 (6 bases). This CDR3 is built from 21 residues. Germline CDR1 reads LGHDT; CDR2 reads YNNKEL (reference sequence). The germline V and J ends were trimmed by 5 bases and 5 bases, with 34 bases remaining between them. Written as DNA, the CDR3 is TGTGCCAGCAGCTCCCGGTCTTCGGACCGCCTTGGAGGGCGGCTTCACAATGAGCAGTTCTTC. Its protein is CASSSRSSDRLGGRLHNEQFF.

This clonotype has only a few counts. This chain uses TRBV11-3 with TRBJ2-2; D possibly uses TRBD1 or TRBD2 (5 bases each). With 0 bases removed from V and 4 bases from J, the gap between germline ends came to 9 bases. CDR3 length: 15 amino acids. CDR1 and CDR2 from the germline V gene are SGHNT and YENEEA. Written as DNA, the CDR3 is TGTGCCAGCAGCTTAGATAGAGGGACCACCGGGGAGCTGTTTTTT. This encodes CASSLDRGTTGELFF.

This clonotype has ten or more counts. As DNA, the CDR3 is TGTGCCAGCAGCCAAGTCGGAGAGACCCAGTACTTC. Residues: CASSQVGETQYF. V and J are TRBV3-1 and TRBJ2-5; D is unclear. The CDR3 has 12 amino acids. CDR1 LGHDT and CDR2 YNNKEL come from the germline V gene (reference sequence). Trimming took 1 base from V and 4 from J, leaving 4 bases between them.

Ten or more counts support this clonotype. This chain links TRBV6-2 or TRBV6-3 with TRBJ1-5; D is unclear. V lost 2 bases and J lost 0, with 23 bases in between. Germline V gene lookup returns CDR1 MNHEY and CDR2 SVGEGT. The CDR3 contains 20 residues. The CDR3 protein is CASSYLPSREGIYSNQPQHF. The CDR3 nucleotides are TGTGCCAGCAGTTACCTGCCGTCGCGGGAAGGGATCTATAGCAATCAGCCCCAGCATTTT.

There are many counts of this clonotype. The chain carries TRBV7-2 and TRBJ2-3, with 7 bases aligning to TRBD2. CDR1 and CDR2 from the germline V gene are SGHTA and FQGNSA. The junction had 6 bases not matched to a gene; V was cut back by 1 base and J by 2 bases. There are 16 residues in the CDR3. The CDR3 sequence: CASSLGTSWNTDTQYF. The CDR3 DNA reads TGTGCCAGCAGCTTAGGGACTAGTTGGAACACAGATACGCAGTATTTT.

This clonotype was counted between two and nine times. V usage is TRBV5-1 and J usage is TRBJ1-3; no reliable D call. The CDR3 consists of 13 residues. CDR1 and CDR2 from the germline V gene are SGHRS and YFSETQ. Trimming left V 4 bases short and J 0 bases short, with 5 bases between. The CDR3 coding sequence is TGCGCCAGCAGCCCCGTCTCTGGAAACACCATATATTTT. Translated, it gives CASSPVSGNTIYF.